The source of this TCR beta chain is a study of blood T cell repertoires in COVID-19. As processed by the authors: Reference gene primer amplification gave nucleated cell count estimates. Measured with immunoSEQ multiplex PCR; TCRdb has only the in-frame clones, and not every one. V, J and clone size were drawn from that table, and D and trimming were deduced from the DNA. This sample yields 410,000 or so clones, of which about nine tenths are seen a single time; approximately 1.4% belongs to the top ten. Germline loops: CDR1 SNHLY, CDR2 FYNNEI. This CDR3 comprises 10 residues. Trimming removed 11 bases at V and 4 bases at J, with 6 bases between.

The chain joins TRBV2 to TRBJ2-1; a possible D gene is TRBD2 (6 bases). This TCR was recovered from a woman in her thirties with active or convalescent COVID-19. The sequencing sample was made of peripheral blood. The CDR3 bases are TGTGCCGCGGGGTACAATGAGCAGTTCTTC. It translates to CAAGYNEQFF.